The entry below describes one TCR beta chain. Its antigen is undetermined. Lysates of CMV-infected fibroblasts at 8 to 10 ug/mL stimulated these cells. Sorted nonresponding memory CD4+ T cells were CD40L-negative, CD69-negative, CD45RO-high. The libraries were made with immunoSEQ version 4 in survey mode. Each sample used up to about 1 ug genomic DNA diluted to around 10 ng/uL. Sequenced by immunoSEQ multiplex PCR; TCRdb stores in-frame clones only, minus some. The table includes 40,000 to 50,000 clones, 70% to 80% detected once. This entry is derived from a study of persistence of HIV-infected CD4 T cells. Findings and limits, study-wide: TCRbeta richness was lower in CMV- and Gag-responding cells than in anti-CD3/anti-CD28-responding cells.

The V gene lost 7 bases and the J gene lost 6 bases, with 13 bases spanning the gap. Germline CDR1 reads MNHEY; CDR2 reads SVGAGI. The CDR3 extends over 13 amino acids. The receptor was derived from an adult man with HIV who was CMV-seropositive. The material was CD4+ T cells sorted from PBMCs after roughly 18-hour stimulation, obtained from a patient who received antiretroviral therapy. The chain combines TRBV6-5 with TRBJ2-1; the D gene is possibly TRBD2 (6 bases). CDR3 DNA: TGTGCCAGCACTCGGGAGCACGTCAATGAGCAGTTCTTC. It translates to CASTREHVNEQFF.